This record concerns one TCR beta chain sequence. Other DNA sequences in this specimen translate into the identical CDR3. Recruitment covered about 25 US areas and drew participants whose ages spanned roughly 18 to 95 years. Trimming removed 2 bases at V and 2 bases at J, with 6 bases between. The CDR3 is 13 residues long. Germline CDR1 reads MDHEN; CDR2 reads SYDVKM. This sample was included in a study of blood T cell repertoires in COVID-19. The overall study: The cDNA or gDNA used as material had been derived from T cells, B-cell-depleted T cells, or PBMCs.

Sequencing used immunoSEQ multiplex PCR; TCRdb keeps in-frame clones, though not all of them. The sample has roughly 250,000 clones; roughly 88% are singletons. The sequence was obtained from a woman in her twenties or thirties who had recovered from COVID-19. The V and J genes are TRBV28 and TRBJ1-2, with TRBD1 as a possible D gene (5 bases). The sequenced material came from PBMCs or T cells enriched from blood (not recorded which). CDR3 coding DNA: TGTGCCAGCAGTTTAACAGGAAACTATGGCTACACCTTC. Amino acid sequence: CASSLTGNYGYTF.